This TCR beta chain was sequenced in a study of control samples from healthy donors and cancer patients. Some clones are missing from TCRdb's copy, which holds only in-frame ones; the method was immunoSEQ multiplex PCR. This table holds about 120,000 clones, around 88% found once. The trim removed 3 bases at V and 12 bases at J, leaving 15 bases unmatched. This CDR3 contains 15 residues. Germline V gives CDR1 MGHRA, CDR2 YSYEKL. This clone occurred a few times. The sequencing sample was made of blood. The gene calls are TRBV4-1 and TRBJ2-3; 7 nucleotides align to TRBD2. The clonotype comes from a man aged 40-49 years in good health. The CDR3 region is CASSQGPGLGQSQYF. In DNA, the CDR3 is TGCGCCAGCAGCCAGGGACCTGGACTAGGCCAAAGTCAGTATTTT.